Below are 5 T cell receptor beta chains sequenced from a single sample in a study of blood T cell repertoires in COVID-19 (dated by TCRdb to 2019 to 2021). The receptor library was made with the immunoSEQ multiplex PCR assay. TCRdb took this table from immuneACCESS and kept in-frame rearrangements with V and J called. Such tables lack part of the clones; where checked against another copy, unresolved V genes explain under half of the gap, and the rest is unexplained. The sample yields about 78,000 clones; less than 95% were counted once. The ten largest clones add up to under 1.1% of the sample. Sequences were obtained from peripheral blood. Every receptor here comes from a woman between 50 and 59 years old in a cohort sampled during active COVID-19.

This sequence joins TRBV7-3 and TRBJ1-1, with a weak D call TRBD1 (5 bases). CDR1 SGHTA and CDR2 FQGTGA come from the germline V gene. Deletions cut 5 bases from V and 1 base from J, with 11 bases between. The CDR3 sequence is 14 residues long. The CDR3: CASSPTAQNTEAFF. The CDR3 DNA follows: TGTGCCAGCAGCCCGACAGCGCAGAACACTGAAGCTTTCTTT. The whole variable domain, filled in from reference TRBV7-3 and TRBJ1-1, reads GAGVSQTPSNKVTEKGKYVELRCDPISGHTALYWYRQSLGQGPEFLIYFQGTGAADDSGLPNDRFFAVRPEGSVSTLKIQRTERGDSAVYLCASSPTAQNTEAFFGQGTRLTVV.

This clone showed up just once. This chain connects TRBV7-3 to TRBJ2-2; D is possibly TRBD2 (5 bases). The CDR3 runs 16 residues. Between the trimmed V and J ends, which lost 0 bases and 1 base, there was a span of 9 bases. The V gene's germline CDR1 is SGHTA and CDR2 FQGTGA. This CDR3 is CASSLTGSGNTGELFF. In DNA form, the CDR3 reads TGTGCCAGCAGCTTAACAGGAAGCGGGAACACCGGGGAGCTGTTTTTT. The complete variable domain, with remaining parts taken from reference TRBV7-3 and TRBJ2-2, reads GAGVSQTPSNKVTEKGKYVELRCDPISGHTALYWYRQSLGQGPEFLIYFQGTGAADDSGLPNDRFFAVRPEGSVSTLKIQRTERGDSAVYLCASSLTGSGNTGELFFGEGSRLTVL.

The chain carries TRBV5-5 and TRBJ2-7; D remains ambiguous. The CDR3 contains 13 residues. Germline V gene data show CDR1 as SGHKS and CDR2 as YYEKEE (reference sequence). Trimming shortened V by 0 bases and J by 7 bases, and 11 bases separated the two germline ends. The CDR3 loop reads CASSLGTLKEQYF. As DNA, the CDR3 is TGTGCCAGCAGCTTGGGCACGCTAAAGGAGCAGTACTTC.

This chain connects TRBV6-5 to TRBJ2-7; 12 bases align to TRBD2. Per germline, CDR1 MNHEY and CDR2 SVGAGI. The CDR3 loop spans 15 amino acids. J was trimmed by 1 base and V by 4 bases; bases with no gene match: 2. CDR3 amino acids: CASSWGLAGSYEQYF. The CDR3 nucleotides are TGTGCCAGCAGTTGGGGACTAGCGGGTTCCTACGAGCAGTACTTC.

This clone was observed a few times. The chain combines TRBV4-2 with TRBJ2-7, with a weak D call TRBD1 (5 bases). V shed 0 bases and J shed 6 bases, with 24 bases lying between them. The germline V gene has CDR1 LGHNA and CDR2 YNFKEQ. The CDR3 covers 18 residues. CDR3 amino acids: CASSQDVGLVDGSREQYF. The CDR3 nucleotides are TGTGCCAGCAGCCAAGATGTGGGGCTGGTAGATGGAAGTCGCGAGCAGTACTTC.